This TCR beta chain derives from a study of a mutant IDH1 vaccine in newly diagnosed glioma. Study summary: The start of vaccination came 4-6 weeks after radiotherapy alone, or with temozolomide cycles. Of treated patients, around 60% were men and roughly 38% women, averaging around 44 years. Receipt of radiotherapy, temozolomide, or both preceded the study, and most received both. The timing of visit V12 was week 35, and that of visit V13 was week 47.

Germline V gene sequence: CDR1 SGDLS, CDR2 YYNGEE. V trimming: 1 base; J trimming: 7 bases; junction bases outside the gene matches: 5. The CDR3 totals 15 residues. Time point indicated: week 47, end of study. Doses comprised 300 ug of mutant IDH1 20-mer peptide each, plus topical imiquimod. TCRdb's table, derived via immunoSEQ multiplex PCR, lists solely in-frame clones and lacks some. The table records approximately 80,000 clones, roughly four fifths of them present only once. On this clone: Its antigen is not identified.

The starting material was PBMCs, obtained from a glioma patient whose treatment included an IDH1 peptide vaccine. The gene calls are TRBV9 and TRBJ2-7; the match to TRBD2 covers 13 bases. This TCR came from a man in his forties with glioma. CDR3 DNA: TGTGCCAGCAGCGTAACTAGCGGGGGGGCGAGGGAGCAGTACTTC. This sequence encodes CASSVTSGGAREQYF. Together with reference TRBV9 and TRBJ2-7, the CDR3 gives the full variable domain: DSGVTQTPKHLITATGQRVTLRCSPRSGDLSVYWYQQSLDQGLQFLIQYYNGEERAKGNILERFSAQQFPDLHSELNLSSLELGDSALYFCASSVTSGGAREQYFGPGTRLTVT.